This T cell receptor beta chain is drawn from a study of CXCR3-negative and CXCR3-positive naive CD8 T cells. Study results and limitations: TRB CDR3 hydrophobicity was greater in CXCR3-positive naive cells than in CXCR3-negative naive cells.

This CDR3 region has 16 residues. Germline V lookup: CDR1 WNHNN, CDR2 SYGVQD (reference sequence). Turning to this clonotype: What it recognizes is unknown.

The method, 5' RACE with UMI labels, was used to prepare the TRB cDNA libraries. TCRdb reprocessed the 5' RACE reads and reports one entry per CDR3 protein, with no DNA. This specimen shows approximately 98,000 distinct CDR3 sequences; the ten leading clones hold roughly 0.99%. J is TRBJ2-5 and V is TRBV10-1; no DNA is available, so the TRBD2 call from TCRdb remains unchecked. The receptor comes from a human donor in good health. Some clones in this sample may be carry-over from other donors' samples. The sequencing input was naive CXCR3+ CD8+ T cells from blood. As for subset: CD45RO-CCR7+CD27+CD95- naive CD8+ T cells expressing CXCR3 (TNR3+). CDR3 loop: CASSELVAGGQETQYF.